This T cell receptor beta chain was recorded in a study of blood T cell repertoires in COVID-19. The CDR3 extends over 14 amino acids. Looked up from germline, CDR1 is SNHLY and CDR2 is FYNNEI. Trimming took 3 bases from V and 5 from J, leaving 11 bases between them. Adults between roughly 18 and 90 years of age took part from about two dozen US areas. Allocation to cohorts depended on clinical history reported by the participants. Produced via immunoSEQ multiplex PCR; TCRdb's table is partial and in-frame only. Counted here are 180,000 or so clones, approximately 80% occurring once; the ten biggest clones make up under 15%.

This clonotype was obtained from a woman aged 55-69 years who had recovered from COVID-19. J is TRBJ1-5 and V is TRBV2; D might be TRBD1 (5 bases). Sequencing input: PBMCs or T cells enriched from blood (not recorded which). For the CDR3, the DNA is TGTGCCAGCAGTGATGGTGGGGGGGATCAGCCCCAGCATTTT. It codes for CASSDGGGDQPQHF.